This T cell receptor beta chain was obtained from a study of cytomegalovirus exposure and HLA in healthy donors. On the study more broadly: Most genotyped donors, over 70% of more than 300, had Caucasian-associated genetic ancestry. Study-level results: According to a later analysis, most TCR beta chains associated with CMV appeared HLA-restricted.

Use of 60 Vbeta and 13 Jbeta primers characterized the PCR. Data came from immunoSEQ multiplex PCR; TCRdb stores just in-frame clones and leaves some out. Here the sample spans under 200,000 clones, 80% being singletons. The CDR3 length is 14 residues. Germline V gene lookup returns CDR1 MNHEY and CDR2 SMNVEV (reference sequence). Notes on this clone: Its antigen is still unknown.

This chain connects TRBV27 to TRBJ2-5; no reliable D call. The J call is doubtful: the DNA matches TRBJ2-7 better. Sequencing was performed on PBMCs. The sequence was obtained from a man younger than 35 in good health and CMV-seropositive. The CDR3 region is CASSLVGSSYEQYF. The CDR3 DNA reads TGTGCCAGCAGTTTGGTAGGTAGCTCCTACGAGCAGTACTTC.